This T cell receptor (beta chain) was sequenced for a study of T cells in women clearing cervical HPV infection. Study summary: Cases: HPV16-related CIN3 or worse on histology, 2 invasive cancers. HLA type could not be excluded as a confounder.

Regarding this clone: Its antigen is still unknown. Read coverage stops 3 residues before the CDR3 terminus; the germline J gene supplies the remainder.

General study points: TRBV6-7 abundance was lower in cases than controls (around 0.1% versus 0.15%).

Method: immunoSEQ multiplex PCR; TCRdb's copy keeps in-frame clones and lacks some. The sample table sets out about 30,000 clones. The V and J ends lost 5 bases and 5 bases respectively, with 15 bases between them. The CDR3 spans 13 residues. Germline CDR1 is DFQATT and CDR2 is SNEGSKA (reference sequence). All donors had a single incident cervical HPV16 infection, not prevalent. The chain employs TRBV20-1 and TRBJ1-2; D may be TRBD1 (6 bases). The receptor was isolated from a woman aged 18 to 75 with a cervical HPV16 infection that either progressed to CIN3+ or cleared (not recorded which). Sequencing input: blood buffy coat. CDR3 sequence reads: CSAFDRLSYGYTF. The CDR3 bases that were read are TGCAGTGCTTTTGACAGGCTCTCGTATGGC.